The 3 T cell receptor beta chains presented below share a single source sample, sequenced in a study of PD-L1 blockade in urothelial cancer. Assay used: immunoSEQ multiplex PCR; TCRdb lists only in-frame clones, some missing. The repertoire holds about 39,000 clones, with roughly 91% as singletons. Sequencing used PBMCs, obtained around atezolizumab (anti-PD-L1) treatment. Source of these receptors: a man in his fifties or sixties with urothelial cancer.

The rearrangement links TRBV28 to TRBJ1-3; D might be TRBD1 (6 bases). The CDR3 consists of 16 residues. The germline gives CDR1 MDHEN, CDR2 SYDVKM. V was clipped by 5 bases and J by 4 bases, with 18 bases between them. In nucleotides, the CDR3 is TGTGCCAGCAGTGCTGGGGGCGAGTCATGGGGAAACACCATATATTTT. Translating gives CASSAGGESWGNTIYF.

The chain employs TRBV5-1 and TRBJ2-1; 7 positions agree with TRBD1. Trimming removed 6 bases from V and 8 bases from J; junction bases left unmatched: 8. Germline CDR1 and CDR2: SGHRS and YFSETQ. CDR3 length equals 13 residues. The chain's CDR3 is CASTGQVGDEQFF. The CDR3 bases are TGCGCCAGCACCGGACAGGTTGGGGATGAGCAGTTCTTC.

The chain is built from TRBV7-3 and TRBJ2-1, with 8 bases matching TRBD2. Germline V gene data show CDR1 as SGHTA and CDR2 as FQGTGA. V dropped 5 bases and J dropped 7; count of bases not matched to a gene: 19. This CDR3 contains 18 residues. For the CDR3, the DNA is TGTGCCAGCAGCCCCAGCCCGCAAATAGCGGGGTATGTTAATGAGCAGTTCTTC. Translation: CASSPSPQIAGYVNEQFF.